These 30 T cell receptor beta chains were sequenced from one sample in a study of T cell responses to AZD1222 COVID-19 vaccine. The method was immunoSEQ multiplex PCR; TCRdb's version includes in-frame clones alone and lacks a portion of them. The table shows 120,000 to 150,000 clones, with approximately 94% occurring only once. Sequenced material: peripheral blood, taken on day 0 of AZD1222 vaccination. These receptors were collected from an adult in good health.

This clone has just one count. The chain recombines TRBV18 with TRBJ1-1; weak D call: TRBD1 (6 bases). V was cut by 4 bases and J by 2 bases, with 17 bases left in between. CDR3 size: 16 residues. In germline, CDR1 is KGHSH, CDR2 LQKENI. The CDR3 DNA reads TGTGCCAGCTCACACGCCTCAGGGGCCCCTAACACTGAAGCTTTCTTT. This sequence encodes CASSHASGAPNTEAFF. The whole variable domain, remainder taken from reference TRBV18 and TRBJ1-1, is NAGVMQNPRHLVRRRGQEARLRCSPMKGHSHVYWYRQLPEEGLKFMVYLQKENIIDESGMPKERFSAEFPKEGPSILRIQQVVRGDSAAYFCASSHASGAPNTEAFFGQGTRLTVV.

The chain joins TRBV12-3 or TRBV12-4 to TRBJ1-2; D ambiguous. Trimming stripped 2 bases from V and 6 bases from J, with 7 bases between. CDR3 size: 12 residues. CDR3 DNA sequence: TGTGCCAGCAGTTTAAGCTCGGATGGCTACACCTTC. Translated, it gives CASSLSSDGYTF.

This clone was recorded once. The chain uses TRBV7-9 and TRBJ1-2; D perhaps matches TRBD1 (5 bases). This CDR3 spans 14 amino acids. The germline V and J ends were trimmed by 3 bases and 4 bases, with 12 bases remaining between them. CDR1 and CDR2 (germline): SEHNR, FQNEAQ (reference sequence). The CDR3 region has the DNA TGTGCCAGCAGCTTCCCGGGACCTCGCTATGGCTACACCTTC. Amino acid sequence: CASSFPGPRYGYTF.

This CDR3 is CASSSGTELYGYTF. CDR3 DNA: TGTGCCAGCAGCTCCGGGACAGAACTCTATGGCTACACCTTC. The chain links TRBV5-4 to TRBJ1-2; 7 nucleotides align to TRBD1. The CDR3 sequence is 14 residues long. Germline CDR1 reads SGHNT; CDR2 reads YYREEE (reference sequence). Trimming at V came to 3 bases and at J to 4 bases, leaving 6 bases not matched to a gene.

This clone has a single count. The rearrangement joins TRBV5-1 to TRBJ1-1, with TRBD1 matching over 7 bases. V lost 2 bases, J lost 5 bases, and 6 bases stayed unmatched. The CDR3 consists of 14 residues. Germline values: CDR1 SGHRS, CDR2 YFSETQ. The CDR3 DNA is TGCGCCAGCAGCTTTACAGGGGATACGACTGAAGCTTTCTTT. It translates to CASSFTGDTTEAFF.

The genes are TRBV5-8 and TRBJ1-2; TRBD1 is a possible D gene (5 bases). The germline V and J ends were trimmed by 8 bases and 0 bases, with 17 bases remaining between them. Looked up from germline, CDR1 is SGHTS and CDR2 is YDEGEE. The CDR3 extends over 15 amino acids. The CDR3 nucleotides are TGTGCCAGGACTCCGAAGTGGGGGTCTAACTATGGCTACACCTTC. This encodes CARTPKWGSNYGYTF.

The chain is built from TRBV12-2 and TRBJ1-1; the table's D call, TRBD1, was not checked against the DNA. TRBV12-2 represents a pseudogene. The CDR3 totals 15 residues. The chain's CDR3 is CASRRHNRINTEAFF. The CDR3 DNA reads TGTGCAAGTCGCCGTCACAACCGAATTAACACTGAAGCTTTCTTT.

The chain links TRBV7-2 to TRBJ2-5, with D perhaps matching TRBD1 or TRBD2 (7 bases each). The length of the CDR3 is 14 residues. The V end lost 3 bases, the J end lost 5 bases, and 13 bases lay between the germline ends. Germline V gene data show CDR1 as SGHTA and CDR2 as FQGNSA. The CDR3 bases are TGTGCCAGCAGCTTGGGAGGGGGCCGTGAGACCCAGTACTTC. Translation: CASSLGGGRETQYF.

The J gene is TRBJ2-2, the V gene TRBV19; 8 bases line up with TRBD1. With 10 bases clipped from V and 1 base from J, the junction kept 2 bases outside the gene matches. The CDR3 extends over 13 amino acids. Germline V gene sequence: CDR1 LNHDA, CDR2 SQIVND (reference sequence). In nucleotides, the CDR3 is TGTGCCACCGGGACAGGGAACACCGGGGAGCTGTTTTTT. Residues: CATGTGNTGELFF.

This rearrangement joins TRBV29-1 to TRBJ2-5; TRBD2 aligns across 7 bases. Germline CDR1 SQVTM, CDR2 ANQGSEA. The ends lost 6 bases at V and 6 bases at J; junction bases unmatched: 7. The CDR3 spans 12 residues. The CDR3 loop reads CSVVAGTKTQYF. For the CDR3, the DNA is TGCAGCGTAGTAGCGGGCACAAAGACCCAGTACTTC.

This chain links TRBV5-4 with TRBJ1-1; TRBD1 matches 7 bases. There are 14 residues in the CDR3. The ends lost 4 bases at V and 1 base at J; junction bases unmatched: 4. Germline V CDR1 and CDR2: SGHNT, YYREEE (reference sequence). The CDR3 region has the DNA TGTGCCAGCAGCACGGACAGGAGGAACACTGAAGCTTTCTTT. Translated, it gives CASSTDRRNTEAFF.

V gene TRBV9 combines with J gene TRBJ1-2, with D possibly matching TRBD1 (5 bases). The CDR3 loop spans 14 amino acids. Germline assignment: CDR1 SGDLS and CDR2 YYNGEE. V lost 0 bases to trimming and J lost 2 bases, with 8 bases between them. The CDR3 DNA reads as TGTGCCAGCAGCGTAGGGGCAGGGAACTATGGCTACACCTTC. This gives the protein CASSVGAGNYGYTF.

As DNA, the CDR3 is TGTGCCAGCTCACCCGCGGGGGACGAGCAGTACTTC. Amino acids: CASSPAGDEQYF. The gene calls are TRBV18 and TRBJ2-7, with 7 positions matching TRBD2. The CDR3 totals 12 residues. The ends lost 3 bases at V and 5 bases at J; junction bases unmatched: 1. The germline CDR1 and CDR2 sequences are KGHSH and LQKENI.

This clone was seen only once. This sequence joins TRBV5-1 and TRBJ2-7, with 8 positions matching TRBD2. The CDR3 consists of 17 residues. Losses at the gene ends were 3 bases for V and 3 bases for J; bases not matched to a gene: 14. Germline V lookup: CDR1 SGHRS, CDR2 YFSETQ. The CDR3 bases are TGCGCCAGCAGCTCCATAGGGGAGCGGGAGCCCCTCTACGAGCAGTACTTC. It translates to CASSSIGEREPLYEQYF.

The V call is TRBV12-5, the J call TRBJ2-2; 7 positions match TRBD1. This CDR3 is 16 amino acids long. The germline gives CDR1 LGHNT, CDR2 FRNRAP. Trimming at V came to 1 base and at J to 5 bases, leaving 7 bases not matched to a gene. DNA of the CDR3: TGTGCTAGTGGTTTGGCAGCGACAGGGCGAACCGGGGAGCTGTTTTTT. As protein: CASGLAATGRTGELFF.

For the CDR3, the DNA is TGTGCCAGCAGCTTAAGTACGGCAGGGGTACAGCCCCAGCATTTT. Its translation: CASSLSTAGVQPQHF. The V and J genes are TRBV11-2 and TRBJ1-5, with a weak D call TRBD1 (6 bases). V lost 2 bases to trimming and J lost 7 bases, with 15 bases between them. The germline V gene has CDR1 SGHAT and CDR2 FQNNGV. This CDR3 is 15 amino acids long.

The chain uses TRBV27 and TRBJ1-2; maybe TRBD1 (5 bases). The CDR3 is made up of 14 amino acids. Trimming shortened V by 5 bases and J by 0 bases, and 10 bases separated the two germline ends. Germline values: CDR1 MNHEY, CDR2 SMNVEV (reference sequence). CDR3 sequence: CASSPLQANYGYTF. The CDR3, as DNA: TGTGCCAGCAGTCCACTACAGGCTAACTATGGCTACACCTTC.

The rearrangement joins TRBV6-5 to TRBJ2-5; D is tentatively TRBD1 or TRBD2 (5 bases each). Germline CDR1 reads MNHEY; CDR2 reads SVGAGI. The CDR3 length is 16 residues. The V end was cut by 0 bases, the J end by 5 bases, with 16 bases between. The CDR3 here is CASSYSGVGGWETQYF. The CDR3 coding sequence is TGTGCCAGCAGTTACTCAGGGGTTGGGGGATGGGAGACCCAGTACTTC.

The rearrangement joins TRBV6-5 to TRBJ2-7; perhaps TRBD1 as D (7 bases). The CDR3 covers 14 residues. Trimming left V 6 bases short and J 6 bases short, with 18 bases between. Germline values: CDR1 MNHEY, CDR2 SVGAGI. Written as DNA, the CDR3 is TGTGCCAGCAGAGTAACAGGGGAGGCCCTCGAGCAGTACTTC. It encodes CASRVTGEALEQYF.

CDR3 sequence reads: CASSGGLGYGYTF. The CDR3 DNA sequence: TGTGCCAGCTCAGGAGGCCTGGGCTATGGCTACACCTTC. The chain joins TRBV18 to TRBJ1-2; D is ambiguous. Trimming pared 5 bases from V and 4 bases from J, leaving 11 bases between. The CDR3 consists of 13 residues. Per germline, CDR1 KGHSH and CDR2 LQKENI.

The chain couples TRBV18 to TRBJ2-7, with 13 bases aligning to TRBD2. Germline V gene data show CDR1 as KGHSH and CDR2 as LQKENI. CDR3 length equals 16 residues. J gave up 12 bases and V 3 bases, and 14 bases lay outside the gene matches. The DNA of the CDR3 is TGTGCCAGCTCACCGGGTTCCGGGACTAGCGGGAAGGAGGGGTACTTC. Translated, it gives CASSPGSGTSGKEGYF.

The gene calls are TRBV3-1 (or the pseudogene TRBV3-2) and TRBJ1-2, with D maybe TRBD1 (6 bases). The CDR3 consists of 15 residues. The V end was cut by 4 bases, the J end by 2 bases, with 14 bases between. Germline V gene lookup returns CDR1 LGHDT and CDR2 YNNKEL (reference sequence). The CDR3 sequence: CASSPPGATNYGYTF. The CDR3 nucleotides are TGTGCCAGCAGCCCCCCGGGGGCGACAAACTATGGCTACACCTTC.

This rearrangement joins TRBV6-5 to TRBJ1-2, with D maybe TRBD1 (6 bases). V gave up 8 bases and J gave up 4 bases, with 17 bases separating them. CDR1 is MNHEY and CDR2 is SVGAGI in the germline V gene. This CDR3 comprises 14 residues. The CDR3 reads CASHGTTGVYGYTF. CDR3 DNA sequence: TGTGCCAGCCACGGAACGACAGGCGTCTATGGCTACACCTTC.

The CDR3 loop is CASSGGREYSSPLHF. CDR3 nucleotides: TGTGCCAGCAGCGGGGGCAGGGAATACAGTTCACCCCTCCACTTT. V is TRBV2 and J is TRBJ1-6; possible D gene TRBD1, 6 bases. V was pared by 6 bases and J by 9 bases, with 18 bases between. The germline V gene encodes CDR1 SNHLY and CDR2 FYNNEI. CDR3 length: 15 residues.

This chain connects TRBV2 to TRBJ2-7; TRBD1 might be the D (5 bases). V was cut by 3 bases and J by 6 bases, with 15 bases left in between. CDR1 and CDR2 from the germline V gene are SNHLY and FYNNEI. The CDR3 covers 14 residues. CDR3 loop: CASSDGARVTEQYF. In DNA form, the CDR3 reads TGTGCCAGCAGTGATGGTGCCAGGGTCACCGAGCAGTACTTC.

The CDR3 DNA follows: TGTGCCAGCAGCCAGTCGTACACCGGGGAGCTGTTTTTT. Translation: CASSQSYTGELFF. The V gene is TRBV3-1 (or the pseudogene TRBV3-2), the J gene TRBJ2-2; no firm D call. Looked up from germline, CDR1 is LGHDT and CDR2 is YNNKEL (reference sequence). The CDR3 extends over 13 amino acids. V shed 3 bases and J shed 3 bases, with 5 bases lying between them.

The rearrangement joins TRBV5-1 to TRBJ2-2; TRBD2 aligns across 14 bases. This CDR3 has 16 residues. CDR1 is SGHRS, CDR2 YFSETQ, per germline. Trimming took 1 base from V and 5 from J; bases not matched to a gene: 1. The CDR3 spells CASSLRTSGGTGELFF. CDR3 DNA: TGCGCCAGCAGCTTGCGGACTAGCGGGGGGACCGGGGAGCTGTTTTTT.

The V gene is TRBV11-2, the J gene TRBJ1-1; D is ambiguous. Looked up from germline, CDR1 is SGHAT and CDR2 is FQNNGV. The length of the CDR3 is 16 residues. V gave up 6 bases and J gave up 1 base, with 18 bases separating them. The CDR3 DNA sequence: TGTGCCAGCAGATCAGAGAGAGAGATCGCGAACACTGAAGCTTTCTTT. Its protein product is CASRSEREIANTEAFF. The full variable domain, in which reference TRBV11-2 and TRBJ1-1 provide the parts outside the CDR3, is EAGVAQSPRYKIIEKRQSVAFWCNPISGHATLYWYQQILGQGPKLLIQFQNNGVVDDSQLPKDRFSAERLKGVDSTLKIQPAKLEDSAVYLCASRSEREIANTEAFFGQGTRLTVV.

The chain recombines TRBV4-2 with TRBJ2-1, with 11 bases that match TRBD2. V was pared by 10 bases and J by 4 bases, with 9 bases of the junction left unmatched. This CDR3 is built from 15 residues. Germline-derived CDR1 and CDR2 are LGHNA and YNFKEQ. CDR3 region: CATPSGRPKYNEQFF. Written as DNA, the CDR3 is TGTGCCACCCCTAGCGGGAGGCCGAAATACAATGAGCAGTTCTTC.

This clone was counted a few times. The genes are TRBV5-4 and TRBJ2-7, with 10 nucleotides matching TRBD2. The CDR3 covers 12 residues. Per the germline V gene, CDR1 is SGHNT and CDR2 is YYREEE (reference sequence). Unmatched junction bases numbered 2, after V lost 4 bases and J lost 7 bases. As DNA, the CDR3 is TGTGCCAGCAGCAGGGGACTAGCGGAGCAGTACTTC. Translating gives CASSRGLAEQYF.